This T cell receptor (beta chain) was identified during a study of blood T cell repertoires in COVID-19. Study-wide background: The cDNA or gDNA used as material had been derived from T cells, B-cell-depleted T cells, or PBMCs.

Germline CDR1 reads LNHDA; CDR2 reads SQIVND (reference sequence). V shed 5 bases, J shed 4 bases, and the junction held 3 bases outside the gene matches. CDR3 size: 14 residues. Produced via immunoSEQ multiplex PCR; TCRdb's table is partial and in-frame only. This table has 220,000 or so clones, more than 80% appearing once. The study assigned cohorts using participant-reported clinical history. The V call is TRBV19, the J call TRBJ1-5, with TRBD1 matching 9 bases. Sequencing was done on a sample of PBMCs or T cells enriched from blood (not recorded which). This receptor was identified in a man aged 45-60 years who had been exposed to COVID-19. CDR3 amino acids: CASSATGGNQPQHF. The CDR3 bases are TGTGCCAGTAGTGCGACAGGGGGGAATCAGCCCCAGCATTTT. Using reference TRBV19 and TRBJ1-5 for the parts outside the CDR3, the full variable domain is DGGITQSPKYLFRKEGQNVTLSCEQNLNHDAMYWYRQDPGQGLRLIYYSQIVNDFQKGDIAEGYSVSREKKESFPLTVTSAQKNPTAFYLCASSATGGNQPQHFGDGTRLSIL.